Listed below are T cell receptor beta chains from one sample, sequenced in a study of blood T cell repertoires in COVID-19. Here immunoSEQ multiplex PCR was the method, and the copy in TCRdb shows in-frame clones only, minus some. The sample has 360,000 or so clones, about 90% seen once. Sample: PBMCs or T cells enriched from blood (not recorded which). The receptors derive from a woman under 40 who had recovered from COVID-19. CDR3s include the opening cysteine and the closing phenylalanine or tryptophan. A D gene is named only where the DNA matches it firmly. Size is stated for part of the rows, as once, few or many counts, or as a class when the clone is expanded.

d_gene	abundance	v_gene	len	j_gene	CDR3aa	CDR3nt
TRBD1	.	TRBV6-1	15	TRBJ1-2	CASSEAPGTAYGYTF	TGTGCCAGCAGTGAAGCACCCGGGACAGCCTATGGCTACACCTTC
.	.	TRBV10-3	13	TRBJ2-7	CAISKGQHNEQYF	TGTGCCATCAGCAAGGGACAACACAACGAGCAGTACTTC
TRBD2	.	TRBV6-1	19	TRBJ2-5	CASSEGLLAGGPLEETQYF	TGTGCCAGCAGTGAAGGCCTACTAGCGGGGGGGCCTCTAGAAGAGACCCAGTACTTC
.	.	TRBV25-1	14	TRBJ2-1	CASSEVTSNNEQFF	TGTGCCAGCAGTGAAGTCACATCCAACAATGAGCAGTTCTTC
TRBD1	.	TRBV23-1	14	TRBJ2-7	CASSYGQGGNEQYF	TGCGCCAGCAGTTACGGACAGGGGGGCAACGAGCAGTACTTC
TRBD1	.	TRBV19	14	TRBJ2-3	CASSQWTGPDTQYF	TGTGCCAGTAGTCAATGGACAGGGCCAGATACGCAGTATTTT
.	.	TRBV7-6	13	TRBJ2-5	CASSTPGGETQYF	TGTGCCAGCAGCACCCCGGGTGGAGAGACCCAGTACTTC
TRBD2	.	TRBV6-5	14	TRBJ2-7	CASSTSGAGYEQYF	TGTGCCAGCAGCACTAGCGGGGCTGGATACGAGCAGTACTTC
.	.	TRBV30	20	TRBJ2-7	CAWSVLAGEGGRLMPYEQYF	TGTGCCTGGAGTGTTTTAGCGGGCGAGGGGGGGCGGCTCATGCCCTACGAGCAGTACTTC
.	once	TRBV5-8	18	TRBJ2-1	CASIGGGGGPLSYNEQFF	TGTGCCAGCATCGGGGGAGGGGGGGGACCCCTCTCCTACAATGAGCAGTTCTTC
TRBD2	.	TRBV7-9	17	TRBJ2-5	CASSQGLAGALQETQYF	TGTGCCAGCAGCCAAGGACTAGCGGGGGCCTTACAAGAGACCCAGTACTTC
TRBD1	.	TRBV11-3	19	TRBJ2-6	CASSPGTANRASGANVLTF	TGTGCCAGCAGCCCCGGGACAGCCAATAGGGCGTCTGGGGCCAACGTCCTGACTTTC
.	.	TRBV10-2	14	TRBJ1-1	CASSESTGRPEAFF	TGCGCCAGCAGTGAGTCGACGGGGAGGCCTGAAGCTTTCTTT
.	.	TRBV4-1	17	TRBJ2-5	CASSQDRGSSPLETQYF	TGCGCCAGCAGCCAAGATCGGGGTTCGAGCCCTTTGGAGACCCAGTACTTC
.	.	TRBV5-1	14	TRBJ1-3	CASSPGDSGNTIYF	TGCGCCAGCAGCCCAGGGGATTCTGGAAACACCATATATTTT
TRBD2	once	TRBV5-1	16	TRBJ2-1	CASSLEGLAAYNEQFF	TGCGCCAGCAGCTTGGAAGGACTAGCGGCCTACAATGAGCAGTTCTTC
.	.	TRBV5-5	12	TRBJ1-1	CASTLRVTEAFF	TGTGCCAGCACCCTCAGGGTCACTGAAGCTTTCTTT
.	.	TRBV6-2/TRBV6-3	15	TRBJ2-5	CASSPGLPKGETQYF	TGTGCCAGCAGCCCGGGACTCCCGAAGGGGGAGACCCAGTACTTC
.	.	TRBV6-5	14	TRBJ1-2	CASSYAGFNYGYTF	TGTGCCAGCAGTTACGCAGGGTTTAACTATGGCTACACCTTC
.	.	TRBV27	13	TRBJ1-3	CASSLTRGNTIYF	TGTGCCAGCAGTCTCACACGTGGAAACACCATATATTTT
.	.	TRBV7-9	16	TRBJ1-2	CASSSGSTGTNYAYTF	TGTGCCAGCAGCTCGGGTAGTACAGGGACGAACTATGCCTACACCTTC
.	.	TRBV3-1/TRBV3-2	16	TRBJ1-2	CASSQVSTGSHYGYTF	TGTGCCAGCAGCCAAGTTTCCACAGGGTCTCACTATGGCTACACCTTC
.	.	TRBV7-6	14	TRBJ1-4	CASSLAGPGEKLFF	TGTGCCAGCAGCTTAGCGGGCCCAGGGGAAAAACTGTTTTTT
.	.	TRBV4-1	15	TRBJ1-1	CASSPQVRGDTEAFF	TGCGCCAGCAGCCCCCAGGTGCGGGGAGACACTGAAGCTTTCTTT
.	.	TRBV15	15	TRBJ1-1	CATSRAGGYGTEAFF	TGTGCCACCAGCAGAGCTGGGGGCTACGGCACTGAAGCTTTCTTT
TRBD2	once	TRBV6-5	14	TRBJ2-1	CATGRLADYNEQFF	TGTGCCACTGGGCGGCTAGCGGATTACAATGAGCAGTTCTTC
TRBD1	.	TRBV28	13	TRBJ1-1	CASIHNRGLLAFF	TGTGCCAGCATCCACAACAGGGGGCTTTTAGCTTTCTTT
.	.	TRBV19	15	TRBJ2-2	CASSSDRDYTGELFF	TGTGCCAGTAGTTCAGACAGAGATTACACCGGGGAGCTGTTTTTT
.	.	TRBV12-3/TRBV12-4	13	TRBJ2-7	CASSLSVSYEQYF	TGTGCCAGCAGTTTGTCCGTATCCTACGAGCAGTACTTC
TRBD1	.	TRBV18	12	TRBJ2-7	CAPLQGAVEQYF	TGTGCCCCTTTACAGGGGGCCGTCGAGCAGTACTTC
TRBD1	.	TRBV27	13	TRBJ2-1	CASSWDRYNEQFF	TGTGCCAGCAGTTGGGACAGGTACAATGAGCAGTTCTTC
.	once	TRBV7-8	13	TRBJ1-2	CASSLGGGGGYTF	TGTGCCAGCAGCTTAGGCGGGGGTGGTGGCTACACCTTC
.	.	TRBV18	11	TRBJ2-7	CASSQGYEQYF	TGTGCCAGCTCTCAGGGCTACGAGCAGTACTTC
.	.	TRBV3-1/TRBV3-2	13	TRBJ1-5	CASSQLQGQPQHF	TGTGCCAGCAGCCAACTACAGGGTCAGCCCCAGCATTTT
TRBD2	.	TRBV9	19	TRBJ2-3	CASSFSWTSGKTSTDTQYF	TGTGCCAGCTCATTTTCTTGGACTAGCGGGAAAACGAGCACAGATACGCAGTATTTT
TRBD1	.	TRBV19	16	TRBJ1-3	CASSAPGQGAGNTIYF	TGTGCCAGTAGTGCCCCGGGACAGGGGGCTGGAAACACCATATATTTT
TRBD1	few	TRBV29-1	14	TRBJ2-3	CSVDQGAIRDTQYF	TGCAGCGTTGATCAGGGGGCAATAAGAGATACGCAGTATTTT
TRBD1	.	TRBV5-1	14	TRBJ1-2	CASSSLQGANGYTF	TGCGCCAGCAGCTCCCTACAGGGGGCAAATGGCTACACCTTC
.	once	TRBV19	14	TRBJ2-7	CASSIGTLAYEQYF	TGTGCCAGTAGTATTGGCACCCTTGCCTACGAGCAGTACTTC
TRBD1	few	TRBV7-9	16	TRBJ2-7	CASSPLSTGVGHEQYF	TGTGCCAGCAGCCCATTATCGACAGGGGTTGGTCACGAGCAGTACTTC
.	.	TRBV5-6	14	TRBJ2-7	CASSLVSVAYEQYF	TGTGCCAGCAGCTTGGTATCCGTAGCCTACGAGCAGTACTTC
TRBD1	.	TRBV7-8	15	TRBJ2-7	CASSLVRGRHYEQYF	TGTGCCAGCAGCTTAGTCAGGGGGCGGCACTACGAGCAGTACTTC
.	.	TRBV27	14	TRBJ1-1	CASSLGFSGTEAFF	TGTGCCAGCAGTTTAGGGTTTTCCGGGACTGAAGCTTTCTTT
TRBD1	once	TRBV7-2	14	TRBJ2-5	CASSSDREQETQYF	TGTGCCAGCAGCTCCGACAGGGAACAAGAGACCCAGTACTTC
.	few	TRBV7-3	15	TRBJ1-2	CASSLTGGLSYGYTF	TGTGCCAGCAGCTTAACGGGGGGTTTAAGCTATGGCTACACCTTC
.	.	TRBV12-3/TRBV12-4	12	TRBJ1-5	CASNQGNQPQHF	TGTGCCAGCAATCAGGGGAATCAGCCCCAGCATTTT
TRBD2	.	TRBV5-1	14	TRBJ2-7	CASTPSPAGHEQYF	TGCGCCAGCACTCCCTCGCCAGCGGGACACGAGCAGTACTTC
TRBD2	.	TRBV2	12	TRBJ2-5	CASGRVQETQYF	TGTGCCAGCGGGAGGGTCCAAGAGACCCAGTACTTC
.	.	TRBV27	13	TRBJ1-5	CASSPGAYQPQHF	TGTGCCAGCAGTCCAGGGGCTTATCAGCCCCAGCATTTT
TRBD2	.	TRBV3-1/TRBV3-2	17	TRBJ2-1	CASSQDLAGEIYNEQFF	TGTGCCAGCAGCCAAGATCTAGCGGGGGAGATTTACAATGAGCAGTTCTTC
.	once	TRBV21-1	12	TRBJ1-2	CASSARGKGYTF	TGTGCCAGCAGCGCCAGGGGGAAAGGCTACACCTTC
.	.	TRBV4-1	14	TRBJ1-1	CASSQGPQGIKAFF	TGCGCCAGCAGCCAAGGGCCGCAGGGTATCAAAGCTTTCTTT
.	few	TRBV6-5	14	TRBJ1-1	CASSQNRKNTEAFF	TGTGCCAGCAGTCAAAACAGGAAAAACACTGAAGCTTTCTTT
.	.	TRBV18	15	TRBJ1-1	CASSPYQGSNTEAFF	TGTGCCAGCTCACCATACCAGGGTTCGAACACTGAAGCTTTCTTT
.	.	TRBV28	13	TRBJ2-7	CASSTGISYEQYF	TGTGCCAGCAGTACAGGGATTTCCTACGAGCAGTACTTC
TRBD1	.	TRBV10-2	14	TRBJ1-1	CASIRTGTNTEAFF	TGCGCCAGCATCCGGACAGGCACGAACACTGAAGCTTTCTTT
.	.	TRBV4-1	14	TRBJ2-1	CASSQVLRGNEQFF	TGCGCCAGCAGCCAAGTCCTCAGGGGAAATGAGCAGTTCTTC
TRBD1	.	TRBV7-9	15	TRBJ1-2	CASSPQGVEGYGYTF	TGTGCCAGCAGCCCCCAGGGGGTGGAAGGCTATGGCTACACCTTC